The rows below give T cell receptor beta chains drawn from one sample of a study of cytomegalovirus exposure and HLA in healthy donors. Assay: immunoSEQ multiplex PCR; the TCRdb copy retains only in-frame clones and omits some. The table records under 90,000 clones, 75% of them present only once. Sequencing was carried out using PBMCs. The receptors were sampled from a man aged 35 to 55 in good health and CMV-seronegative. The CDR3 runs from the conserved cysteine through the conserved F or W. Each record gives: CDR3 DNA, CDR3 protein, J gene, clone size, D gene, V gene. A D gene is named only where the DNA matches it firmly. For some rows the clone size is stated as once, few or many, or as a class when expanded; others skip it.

TGTGCCAGCTCGCGGACAGGTACCTCCTACGAGCAGTACTTC	CASSRTGTSYEQYF	TRBJ2-7	-	TRBD1	TRBV18
TGTGCCAGCAGTTTAGGGGGGTTTAGCAATCAGCCCCAGCATTTT	CASSLGGFSNQPQHF	TRBJ1-5	-	-	TRBV28
TGTGCCAGCAGCACCAGGGCCCTGGACACAGATACGCAGTATTTT	CASSTRALDTDTQYF	TRBJ2-3	-	-	TRBV5-4
TGTGCCAGCAGTTTAGAAGGAGGAGGGGCAACTAATGAAAAACTGTTTTTT	CASSLEGGGATNEKLFF	TRBJ1-4	-	-	TRBV28
TGTGCCAGCAGTTACGGAGTTGGTGGGGCCAACGTCCTGACTTTC	CASSYGVGGANVLTF	TRBJ2-6	-	-	TRBV6-5
TGTGCCAGCAGCAAAGTCACTACAGGGGTGAGCAATCAGCCCCAGCATTTT	CASSKVTTGVSNQPQHF	TRBJ1-5	-	-	TRBV21-1
TGTGCCAGCAGCTCGGGAGGGACTAGTATAGCCAAAAACATTCAGTACTTC	CASSSGGTSIAKNIQYF	TRBJ2-4	-	TRBD2	TRBV5-4
TGTGCCAGCAGTACACAACAGCGGTTCACCGGGGAGCTGTTTTTT	CASSTQQRFTGELFF	TRBJ2-2	-	-	TRBV6-5
TGTGCCAGCAGCTCAGGGGTTGGGACCACTGAAGCTTTCTTT	CASSSGVGTTEAFF	TRBJ1-1	-	-	TRBV7-3
TGTGCCAGCAGCGCTGGACAGGGCCGTCAGCCCCAGCATTTT	CASSAGQGRQPQHF	TRBJ1-5	-	TRBD1	TRBV9
TGCGCCAGCAGCTTGACAGGATTGAACACTGAAGCTTTCTTT	CASSLTGLNTEAFF	TRBJ1-1	few	-	TRBV5-1
TGTGCCAGCAGCTTGGGGGCAGGGGAATTTGACTACACCTTC	CASSLGAGEFDYTF	TRBJ1-2	-	-	TRBV5-6
TGCAGCGCACAGGGTAGGGACTATGGCTACACCTTC	CSAQGRDYGYTF	TRBJ1-2	-	-	TRBV29-1
TGTGCCATCAGTTCCCTGGACAGGGGAGATGGCTACACCTTC	CAISSLDRGDGYTF	TRBJ1-2	-	TRBD1	TRBV10-3
TGCGCCAGCAGCCAAGATCTTGCGTACAGGGGGGTGGGGGGCTACACCTTC	CASSQDLAYRGVGGYTF	TRBJ1-2	-	TRBD1	TRBV4-1
TGTGCCAGCAGCCTCGGGACAGGGCCAAGGGAGCAGTTCTTC	CASSLGTGPREQFF	TRBJ2-1	-	TRBD1	TRBV11-3
TGTGCCAGCAGCTTATTAGATTATGGACAGGGGGCCAATGAGCAGTTCTTC	CASSLLDYGQGANEQFF	TRBJ2-1	-	TRBD1	TRBV5-5
TGTGCCAGCAGTGCACCGGGACAGAGCTATGGCTACACCTTC	CASSAPGQSYGYTF	TRBJ1-2	-	TRBD1	TRBV6-1
TGTGCCAGCAGCTTAACGTTAGACGGAGATGGCTACACCTTC	CASSLTLDGDGYTF	TRBJ1-2	-	-	TRBV7-3
TGCAGCGTAGCTAGCGGGGCACTCACAGATACGCAGTATTTT	CSVASGALTDTQYF	TRBJ2-3	-	TRBD2	TRBV29-1
TGTGCCAGCACCACGCCCCTGGGGGCTGGTGAAAAACTGTTTTTT	CASTTPLGAGEKLFF	TRBJ1-4	-	-	TRBV7-9
TGTGCCTGGAAATGGCGAGGCACTGAAGCTTTCTTT	CAWKWRGTEAFF	TRBJ1-1	few	-	TRBV30
TGTGCCAGCAGCCAAGACCGCAGGGGGCTCAACTATGGCTACACCTTC	CASSQDRRGLNYGYTF	TRBJ1-2	-	TRBD1	TRBV4-2
TGTGCTAGCAGCCCAGCGGGAGGCCCTGGACTCTACGAGCAGTACTTC	CASSPAGGPGLYEQYF	TRBJ2-7	-	TRBD2	TRBV7-7
TGTGCCAGCAGTGAAAGGGGACAGGGGGCACGAGGCTACACCTTC	CASSERGQGARGYTF	TRBJ1-2	-	TRBD1	TRBV6-1
TGTGCCAGCCGCTCGGCCTACGAGCAGTACTTC	CASRSAYEQYF	TRBJ2-7	-	-	TRBV5-8
TGTGCCAGCAGCTTAGAGACAGGGTCCTATGGCTACACCTTC	CASSLETGSYGYTF	TRBJ1-2	once	TRBD1	TRBV7-9
TGTGCCTGGAGGACTAGCGCGATCCGAGGAGAGACCCAGTACTTC	CAWRTSAIRGETQYF	TRBJ2-5	-	TRBD2	TRBV30
TGTGCCAGCAGCTTGGGGCAGGACAGGATCGATGGCTACACCTTC	CASSLGQDRIDGYTF	TRBJ1-2	-	TRBD1	TRBV5-6
TGTGCCAGCAGCCAAGATCGCGGACAGGGCCATCAGCCCCAGCATTTT	CASSQDRGQGHQPQHF	TRBJ1-5	few	TRBD1	TRBV4-2
TGTGCCATCAGTGACTTAGACAGGGGGCGCGGAAGGAATGGCTACACCTTC	CAISDLDRGRGRNGYTF	TRBJ1-2	-	TRBD1	TRBV10-3
TGCGCCAGCAGGGGGACGACAGGTGGACGATTTTCACCCCTCCACTTT	CASRGTTGGRFSPLHF	TRBJ1-6	once	-	TRBV10-2
TGTGCTAGTGGTCCAGGGACTAGCAGGTCGGGGACCCAGTACTTC	CASGPGTSRSGTQYF	TRBJ2-5	once	TRBD2	TRBV12-5
TGTGCCAGTAGTATAGTAGGGATAGCGGGAGGGCCTGAGCAGTTCTTC	CASSIVGIAGGPEQFF	TRBJ2-1	-	TRBD2	TRBV19
TGCGCCAGCAGTGAGCAGGGACTAGCAACAGATACGCAGTATTTT	CASSEQGLATDTQYF	TRBJ2-3	-	TRBD2	TRBV10-1
TGTGCCAGCAGCCGACAGGGCAATGAGCAGTTCTTC	CASSRQGNEQFF	TRBJ2-1	-	TRBD1	TRBV6-5
TGCGCCAGCAGTGAAATTCCCAGCGTCCACACCGGGGAGCTGTTTTTT	CASSEIPSVHTGELFF	TRBJ2-2	-	-	TRBV10-1
TGCGCCAGCAGCTTGAGGCGGTGGAACACTGAAGCTTTCTTT	CASSLRRWNTEAFF	TRBJ1-1	-	-	TRBV5-1
TGTGCCAGCACATCTTCGGGGGATACGCAGTATTTT	CASTSSGDTQYF	TRBJ2-3	-	-	TRBV2
TGTGCCAGCTCACCACAACACTCTGGGGCCAACGTCCTGACTTTC	CASSPQHSGANVLTF	TRBJ2-6	-	-	TRBV18
TGCAGCGTTGAACTTTTGTCAGGGGCATTGAAATTACGGCAGTTCTTC	CSVELLSGALKLRQFF	TRBJ2-1	-	-	TRBV29-1
TGTGCCTGGAGTCCGCTAGCGGGAGGCTACAATGAGCAGTTCTTC	CAWSPLAGGYNEQFF	TRBJ2-1	-	TRBD2	TRBV30
TGTGCCAGCTCACCGCGTGACAGGGGGCTCAATGAGCAGTTCTTC	CASSPRDRGLNEQFF	TRBJ2-1	-	TRBD1	TRBV18
TGTGCCAGTAGTCGGGGGGCAGGAGATACGCAGTATTTT	CASSRGAGDTQYF	TRBJ2-3	-	-	TRBV19
TGTGCCACCAGCAGAGGGGGACAGCCGAACACTGAAGCTTTCTTT	CATSRGGQPNTEAFF	TRBJ1-1	few	TRBD1	TRBV15
TGCGCCAGCAGCCCGCGACAGGGGGAAGTCTTTGATGAGCAGTTCTTC	CASSPRQGEVFDEQFF	TRBJ2-1	-	TRBD1	TRBV5-1
TGTGCCAGCAGCTTAGAGACAGGGATAAACATTCAGTACTTC	CASSLETGINIQYF	TRBJ2-4	few	TRBD1	TRBV7-6
TGTGCCAGCAGGACAGGGGGAGGAACTGAAGCTTTCTTT	CASRTGGGTEAFF	TRBJ1-1	-	TRBD1	TRBV6-1
TGCGCCAGCAGACGGGACTCCGTCACGGGAGCTTTCTTT	CASRRDSVTGAFF	TRBJ1-1	many	-	TRBV5-1
TGTGCCAGCAGTCTCGATCTAGATGGCTACACCTTC	CASSLDLDGYTF	TRBJ1-2	many	-	TRBV7-9
TGTGCCAGCAGCCACCGGGGTAGAAACACTGAAGCTTTCTTT	CASSHRGRNTEAFF	TRBJ1-1	-	-	TRBV11-2
TGCAGTGCTGAACAGGGTGTTGTGGGTTTCTTT	CSAEQGVVGFF	TRBJ1-1	few	-	TRBV20-1
TGCGCCAGCCGTCCGGCGGGGATTAAGCAGTACTTC	CASRPAGIKQYF	TRBJ2-7	once	-	TRBV5-1
TGCGCCAGCAGCTTGGCAGGGGGGAGTAACACTGAAGCTTTCTTT	CASSLAGGSNTEAFF	TRBJ1-1	-	TRBD1	TRBV5-1
TGTGCCAGCAGTTACTACAGGGTCAGGGGCTATGGCCACACCTTC	CASSYYRVRGYGHTF	TRBJ1-2	-	-	TRBV6-5